This T cell receptor (beta chain) appears in the sequencing data of a study of shared clonotypes between healthy human individuals. Per the germline V gene, CDR1 is SGHRS and CDR2 is YFSETQ. The V gene end was trimmed by 4 bases and the J gene end by 5 bases; junction bases not matched to a gene: 13. The CDR3 length is 17 residues. Here immunoSEQ multiplex PCR was the method, and the copy in TCRdb shows in-frame clones only, minus some. The table lists approximately 1.5 million clones, about 98.5% of them singletons. The chain joins TRBV5-1 to TRBJ2-3; the match to TRBD2 covers 10 bases. The material sequenced was naive CD4+ T cells sorted from blood. Subset specified: CD45RA+ positively selected. The sequence derives from a man between 25 and 39 years old in good health. DNA of the CDR3: TGCGCCAGCAGCCCACCGTCGCTAGCGGGAGCGGTAGATACGCAGTATTTT. This gives the protein CASSPPSLAGAVDTQYF.